The T cell receptor (beta chain) under discussion was sequenced for a study of blood T cell repertoires in COVID-19. The protocol was immunoSEQ multiplex PCR, while the TCRdb copy is restricted to in-frame clones and leaves out a portion. This sample carries about 140,000 clones, over 75% of them seen once, and the ten largest clones take roughly 2.9%. The CDR3 extends over 17 amino acids. V lost 2 bases, J lost 0 bases, and 17 bases lay in between. Germline assignment: CDR1 SGDLS and CDR2 YYNGEE. This clonotype was sampled from a woman aged 50 to 60 who had recovered from COVID-19. Source material: PBMCs or T cells enriched from blood (not recorded which). The chain employs TRBV9 and TRBJ1-2; D unresolved. The CDR3 region is CASSVQSHPRANYGYTF. CDR3 sequence (DNA): TGTGCCAGCAGCGTTCAATCCCACCCGAGAGCTAACTATGGCTACACCTTC.